Following are 19 T cell receptor beta chains from one sample sequenced in a study of T-cell memory formation after mild COVID-19. MiXCR was run by TCRdb on the 5' RACE reads, yielding one entry per CDR3 protein. Here the sample spans over 450,000 distinct CDR3 sequences, around 20% being singletons. The sequencing input was PBMCs or a T cell subset sorted from them (not recorded which). The receptors shown here come from an adult woman who had mild COVID-19 (a few samples of this study predate the infection). Cell type and time point are not known.

Concerning this clonotype itself: The limits of the CDR3 on the DNA are not certain, so only TCRdb's listed CDR3 is given. The V and J genes are TRBV21-1 and TRBJ1-4; the table's D call, TRBD1, was not checked against the DNA. TRBV21-1 is a known pseudogene. Including both end residues, the CDR3 is 14 amino acids long. CDR3 in amino acids: CASDGQGLMKNCFF.

The chain couples TRBV5-1 to TRBJ2-7; tentative D call: TRBD2 (5 bases). From germline, CDR1 is SGHRS and CDR2 YFSETQ. Trimming shortened V by 5 bases and J by 7 bases, and 16 bases separated the two germline ends. The CDR3 spans 13 residues. The CDR3: CASREDGGAEQYF. The DNA of the CDR3 is TGCGCCAGCAGGGAGGACGGCGGCGCTGAGCAGTACTTC.

The chain has TRBV7-2 and TRBJ2-1, with D perhaps matching TRBD1 or TRBD2 (5 bases each). This CDR3 has 15 amino acids. With 5 bases removed from V and 8 bases from J, the gap between germline ends came to 19 bases. Germline V CDR1 and CDR2: SGHTA, FQGNSA. CDR3 residues: CASSHRDPSSHEQFF. The CDR3 DNA sequence: TGTGCCAGCAGCCACCGGGACCCCAGTAGCCATGAGCAGTTCTTC.

In its sample, this clonotype was seen a few times. The chain is built from TRBV30 and TRBJ2-3, with D maybe TRBD1 (6 bases). Germline loops: CDR1 GTSNPN, CDR2 SVGIG (reference sequence). The CDR3 has 14 amino acids. V dropped 2 bases and J dropped 2 bases, with 11 bases sitting between them. The DNA of the CDR3 is TGTGCCTGGAGTTTAGGACAGCCCACAGATACGCAGTATTTT. Its protein is CAWSLGQPTDTQYF.

The table lists this clonotype with a few counts. This chain connects TRBV9 to TRBJ1-1; D not certain. Germline CDR1 is SGDLS and CDR2 is YYNGEE. Trimming took off 0 bases at V and 0 bases at J, with 9 bases between the two ends. The CDR3 loop spans 15 amino acids. CDR3 protein: CASSVGWQLNTEAFF. CDR3 coding DNA: TGTGCCAGCAGCGTAGGGTGGCAGCTGAACACTGAAGCTTTCTTT.

The chain employs TRBV7-9 and TRBJ2-3, with a tentative D call TRBD1 (6 bases). The CDR3 runs to 13 residues. V dropped 4 bases and J dropped 8 bases, with 13 bases sitting between them. Germline CDR1 reads SEHNR; CDR2 reads FQNEAQ (reference sequence). Here the CDR3 DNA reads TGTGCCAGCAGCTCTTCAACCAGGGGTACGCAGTATTTT. This encodes CASSSSTRGTQYF.

The chain uses TRBV3-1 and TRBJ2-1; 11 bases align to TRBD2. CDR1 and CDR2 (germline): LGHDT, YNNKEL (reference sequence). Trimming removed 5 bases from V and 7 bases from J; junction bases left unmatched: 10. The CDR3 has 16 amino acids. The CDR3 region has the DNA TGTGCCAGCAGCTCCCTAGCGGGAGGCTGGGGAAATGAGCAGTTCTTC. Translated: CASSSLAGGWGNEQFF.

V and J are TRBV19 and TRBJ2-2; TRBD1 is a possible D gene (6 bases). The CDR3 is 17 amino acids. Trimming removed 5 bases from V and 4 bases from J, with 20 bases in between. The germline CDR1 and CDR2 sequences are LNHDA and SQIVND (reference sequence). For the CDR3, the DNA is TGTGCCAGTAGTGGGGGCCGACAGGCCCAGAGCACCGGGGAGCTGTTTTTT. The encoded protein is CASSGGRQAQSTGELFF.

The genes are TRBV4-1 and TRBJ2-1, with TRBD2 matching 10 bases. Germline CDR1 is MGHRA and CDR2 is YSYEKL. Trimming at V came to 1 base and at J to 10 bases, leaving 4 bases not matched to a gene. The CDR3 is 14 amino acids. CDR3 loop: CASSQVAGGWEQFF. The CDR3 coding sequence is TGCGCCAGCAGCCAAGTAGCGGGGGGCTGGGAGCAGTTCTTC.

On this clonotype: This likely comes from a read error, as the CDR3 has no conserved phenylalanine or tryptophan at its end. The limits of the CDR3 on the DNA are not certain, so only TCRdb's listed CDR3 is given. CDR3 sequence: CASSLPTSRV. The rearrangement links TRBV7-2 to TRBJ1-5. Germline assignment: CDR1 SGHTA and CDR2 FQGNSA. The CDR3 region is 10 residues in length, termini included.

The V gene is TRBV5-1, the J gene TRBJ2-5; 7 nucleotides align to TRBD1. The V segment lost 0 bases and the J segment 4 bases; nucleotides outside the gene matches: 3. The CDR3 runs to 14 residues. The germline gives CDR1 SGHRS, CDR2 YFSETQ. This CDR3 is CASSLVPGGETQYF. The CDR3 nucleotides are TGCGCCAGCAGCTTGGTTCCAGGGGGAGAGACCCAGTACTTC.

The chain couples TRBV7-9 to TRBJ1-2; TRBD1 is a possible D gene (5 bases). The CDR3 is 19 residues long. CDR1 SEHNR and CDR2 FQNEAQ come from the germline V gene (reference sequence). The ends were cut back, 0 bases at V and 0 bases at J, with 20 bases in the middle. CDR3 amino acids: CASSLAVPLRGLSNYGYTF. In nucleotides, the CDR3 is TGTGCCAGCAGCTTAGCGGTGCCCCTGAGGGGACTTTCTAACTATGGCTACACCTTC.

This clonotype appeared many times. The chain carries TRBV12-3 or TRBV12-4 and TRBJ1-2; no clear D. The CDR3 is made up of 13 amino acids. The V end lost 0 bases, the J end lost 8 bases, and 10 bases lay between the germline ends. CDR3: CASSLAGVSGYTF. The CDR3 DNA sequence: TGTGCCAGCAGTTTAGCCGGGGTTTCGGGCTACACCTTC.

This chain joins TRBV12-3 or TRBV12-4 and TRBJ2-2; D gene ambiguous. V dropped 2 bases and J dropped 4 bases, with 11 bases sitting between them. This CDR3 is 15 amino acids long. The CDR3, as DNA: TGTGCCAGCAGTTTATCGACCCTATCCACCGGGGAGCTGTTTTTT. Its protein product is CASSLSTLSTGELFF.

The rearrangement joins TRBV20-1 to TRBJ2-3; D is uncertain. Germline CDR1 and CDR2: DFQATT and SNEGSKA (reference sequence). V was clipped by 4 bases and J by 8 bases, with 10 bases between them. The CDR3 is 11 amino acids. The chain's CDR3 is CSAMGLGTQYF. The CDR3 DNA sequence: TGCAGTGCTATGGGCCTCGGTACGCAGTATTTT.

The chain carries TRBV6-5 and TRBJ2-7, with D possibly being TRBD2 (6 bases). This CDR3 contains 15 residues. Trimming shortened V by 4 bases and J by 4 bases, and 17 bases separated the two germline ends. Germline CDR1 is MNHEY and CDR2 is SVGAGI. This chain's CDR3 is CASSSPGGETYEQYF. CDR3 DNA sequence: TGTGCCAGCAGTTCCCCCGGGGGAGAGACGTACGAGCAGTACTTC.

The chain uses TRBV7-3 and TRBJ2-3; weak D call: TRBD2 (5 bases). This CDR3 has 14 amino acids. Germline V lookup: CDR1 SGHTA, CDR2 FQGTGA. Trimming took 4 bases from V and 2 from J, leaving 10 bases between them. The CDR3 DNA reads as TGTGCCAGCAGCTCCGGACTGCACACAGATACGCAGTATTTT. As protein: CASSSGLHTDTQYF. Using reference TRBV7-3 and TRBJ2-3 for the parts outside the CDR3, the full variable domain is GAGVSQTPSNKVTEKGKYVELRCDPISGHTALYWYRQSLGQGPEFLIYFQGTGAADDSGLPNDRFFAVRPEGSVSTLKIQRTERGDSAVYLCASSSGLHTDTQYFGPGTRLTVL.

V is TRBV4-1 and J is TRBJ1-2, with D possibly being TRBD1 (5 bases). Germline V CDR1 and CDR2: MGHRA, YSYEKL. The length of the CDR3 is 15 residues. V was trimmed by 8 bases and J by 1 base, leaving 17 bases between them. The CDR3 sequence: CASRSQKGFNYGYTF. CDR3 bases: TGCGCCAGCCGCTCACAGAAGGGGTTTAACTATGGCTACACCTTC.

This clonotype was picked up a small number of times. CDR3 nucleotides: TGTGCCAGCAGTGACCCGGTTAGCCGCCCCTACGAGCAGTACTTC. As protein: CASSDPVSRPYEQYF. The gene calls are TRBV6-4 and TRBJ2-7; D unclear. In germline, CDR1 is MRHNA, CDR2 SNTAGT. With 2 bases removed from V and 2 bases from J, the gap between germline ends came to 13 bases. The CDR3 contains 15 residues.